The next 25 T cell receptor beta chains were all read from a single sample in a study of shared clonotypes between healthy human individuals (dated by TCRdb to 2018 to 2021). Libraries were constructed by the immunoSEQ multiplex PCR assay. The table was pulled from immuneACCESS by TCRdb, which kept in-frame rearrangements only. Such tables lose some clones; where checked, under half of the loss comes from unresolved V genes, and the rest has no known cause. In this sample the table shows about 660,000 clones, about 74% of which occur a single time. Of the sample, 1.5% to 2% is held by the ten largest clones. The sample taken for sequencing was memory CD4+ T cells sorted from blood. The intended sense of this specimen's cell subset or site label: CD45RA-negative fraction. The receptors were sampled from a young woman in good health.

The CDR3 sequence: CASSSTYSGNTIYF. In DNA form, the CDR3 reads TGTGCCAGCAGTTCCACATACTCTGGAAACACCATATATTTT. V is TRBV28 and J is TRBJ1-3; D is undetermined. Looked up from germline, CDR1 is MDHEN and CDR2 is SYDVKM. The CDR3 extends over 14 amino acids. The V end was cut by 4 bases, the J end by 0 bases, with 7 bases between.

This clone appeared a few times. This chain joins TRBV25-1 and TRBJ2-3; TRBD2 is a possible D gene (6 bases). V was pared by 2 bases and J by 0 bases, with 9 bases between. The CDR3 extends over 15 amino acids. Germline-derived CDR1 and CDR2 are MGHDK and SYGVNS. This CDR3 is CASSEPGTSTDTQYF. DNA for the CDR3: TGTGCCAGCAGTGAACCTGGGACTAGCACAGATACGCAGTATTTT.

V is TRBV7-8 and J is TRBJ2-7; 9 bases agree with TRBD2. Germline lookup yields CDR1 SGHVS and CDR2 FQNEAQ. This CDR3 spans 13 amino acids. This CDR3 is CASQVAGAGEQYF. As DNA, the CDR3 is TGTGCAAGCCAGGTAGCGGGAGCTGGGGAGCAGTACTTC.

The CDR3 is CASSTTVGRENIQYF. CDR3 coding DNA: TGTGCCAGCAGCACCACGGTGGGGCGGGAAAACATTCAGTACTTC. This chain connects TRBV28 to TRBJ2-4, with D tentatively TRBD1 or TRBD2 (5 bases each). This CDR3 comprises 15 residues. Looked up from germline, CDR1 is MDHEN and CDR2 is SYDVKM. V dropped 6 bases and J dropped 5 bases, with 17 bases sitting between them. The variable domain in full, with the rest retrieved from reference TRBV28 and TRBJ2-4, is DVKVTQSSRYLVKRTGEKVFLECVQDMDHENMFWYRQDPGLGLRLIYFSYDVKMKEKGDIPEGYSVSREKKERFSLILESASTNQTSMYLCASSTTVGRENIQYFGAGTRLSVL.

The CDR3, as DNA: TGTGCCAGCAGCCAGATGGAACAACGACTGTTTTTT. Its protein is CASSQMEQRLFF. The chain is built from TRBV14 and TRBJ1-4; D is unresolved. This CDR3 has 12 amino acids. Germline-derived CDR1 and CDR2 are SGHDN and FVKESK. V was pared by 3 bases and J by 13 bases, with 12 bases between.

This clone was detected only a few times. V is TRBV10-3 and J is TRBJ2-3; 9 bases align to TRBD2. V lost 10 bases, J lost 4 bases, and 9 bases stayed unmatched. Germline assignment: CDR1 ENHRY and CDR2 SYGVKD. This CDR3 has 14 residues. CDR3 in amino acids: CATRGREGSDTQYF. CDR3 coding DNA: TGTGCCACCCGAGGGCGGGAGGGCTCAGATACGCAGTATTTT.

This chain uses TRBV15 with TRBJ2-5; D call uncertain. The CDR3 spans 14 residues. From germline, CDR1 is LNHNV and CDR2 YYDKDF (reference sequence). The V end lost 1 base, the J end lost 5 bases, and 11 bases lay between the germline ends. CDR3: CATSRGGSYETQYF. CDR3 DNA: TGTGCCACCAGCAGAGGGGGTTCATATGAGACCCAGTACTTC.

This clone was observed a handful of times. A clone one base away is much larger, so this may be a read error. This sample includes further DNA sequences coding for the same CDR3. The chain links TRBV2 to TRBJ2-7; D is uncertain. Looked up from germline, CDR1 is SNHLY and CDR2 is FYNNEI. The CDR3 covers 11 residues. V gave up 1 base and J gave up 3 bases, with 1 base separating them. The CDR3 spells CASSEGYEQYF. DNA for the CDR3: TGTGCCAGCAGTGAAGGCTACGAGCAGTACTTC.

V and J are TRBV6-5 and TRBJ2-5; tentative D call: TRBD2 (5 bases). The V gene lost 2 bases and the J gene lost 3 bases, with 13 bases spanning the gap. The CDR3 has 15 amino acids. In germline, CDR1 is MNHEY, CDR2 SVGAGI. The DNA of the CDR3 is TGTGCCAGCAGTTACGGAGGATTCTCGGAAGAGACCCAGTACTTC. Translated, it gives CASSYGGFSEETQYF.

This clone was found a few times. J is TRBJ1-2 and V is TRBV6-6; D gene unclear. CDR1 MNHNY and CDR2 SVGAGI come from the germline V gene (reference sequence). This CDR3 contains 14 residues. V lost 3 bases and J 0 bases, leaving 8 bases between the germline ends. For the CDR3, the DNA is TGTGCCAGCAGTTATACGGAAGCTAACTATGGCTACACCTTC. This translates into CASSYTEANYGYTF.

This clone was seen just once. The V and J genes are TRBV28 and TRBJ2-3; D unclear. CDR1 is MDHEN, CDR2 SYDVKM, per germline. There are 17 residues in the CDR3. Deletions cut 3 bases from V and 0 bases from J, with 16 bases between. The CDR3 nucleotides read TGTGCCAGCAGTTTCGTCCTACGACTGAGCAGCACAGATACGCAGTATTTT. It translates to CASSFVLRLSSTDTQYF.

V is TRBV7-8 and J is TRBJ2-2; D is unclear. The germline V and J ends were trimmed by 3 bases and 8 bases, with 16 bases remaining between them. The CDR3 spans 15 residues. Germline CDR1 and CDR2: SGHVS and FQNEAQ. CDR3: CASSFSYLKAGELFF. In DNA, the CDR3 is TGTGCCAGCAGCTTTAGTTACTTAAAGGCGGGGGAGCTGTTTTTT.

The chain's CDR3 is CASSLWLTGKGTDTQYF. For the CDR3, the DNA is TGTGCCAGCAGTTTATGGCTGACAGGTAAAGGCACAGATACGCAGTATTTT. The V gene is TRBV27, the J gene TRBJ2-3, with a tentative D call TRBD1 (6 bases). The CDR3 runs 17 residues. The germline V gene encodes CDR1 MNHEY and CDR2 SMNVEV (reference sequence). V dropped 1 base and J dropped 1 base, with 15 bases sitting between them.

The rearrangement uses TRBV27 and TRBJ2-3, with 7 positions matching TRBD2. The V gene's germline CDR1 is MNHEY and CDR2 SMNVEV (reference sequence). CDR3 size: 17 residues. J was trimmed by 0 bases and V by 2 bases; bases with no gene match: 8. The CDR3 coding sequence is TGTGCCAGCAGTTTAGGCCCCAAGCGGGGAAGCACAGATACGCAGTATTTT. Translated: CASSLGPKRGSTDTQYF.

CDR3 sequence (DNA): TGTGCCAGCAGTGTTCCGGGACAGGGGCGGAACACTGAAGCTTTCTTT. Protein: CASSVPGQGRNTEAFF. This sequence joins TRBV28 and TRBJ1-1; 10 bases agree with TRBD1. The CDR3 totals 16 residues. Germline trimming cut 5 bases from V and 1 base from J; bases unmatched to any gene: 7. Germline V gives CDR1 MDHEN, CDR2 SYDVKM.

V gene TRBV5-1 combines with J gene TRBJ2-7; TRBD1 matches 10 bases. Germline values: CDR1 SGHRS, CDR2 YFSETQ. The ends lost 3 bases at V and 0 bases at J; junction bases unmatched: 3. This CDR3 spans 15 amino acids. The CDR3 here is CASSSRTGGSYEQYF. The DNA of the CDR3 is TGCGCCAGCAGCTCCAGGACAGGGGGCTCCTACGAGCAGTACTTC.

This clone was observed a handful of times. The chain recombines TRBV9 with TRBJ2-2, with D possibly being TRBD2 (5 bases). The V and J ends lost 4 bases and 0 bases respectively, with 10 bases between them. From germline, CDR1 is SGDLS and CDR2 YYNGEE. This CDR3 is 15 amino acids long. DNA for the CDR3: TGTGCCAGCAGCCCCACTAGTCCGAACACCGGGGAGCTGTTTTTT. Its protein product is CASSPTSPNTGELFF.

The V gene is TRBV18, the J gene TRBJ1-2; D is unclear. Trimming stripped 0 bases from V and 4 bases from J, with 15 bases between. The CDR3 length is 16 residues. The V gene's germline CDR1 is KGHSH and CDR2 LQKENI. The CDR3 reads CASSPPTPSKLYGYTF. The CDR3 DNA follows: TGTGCCAGCTCACCACCGACCCCCAGCAAACTCTATGGCTACACCTTC.

A remark on this clone: Germline and junction disagree at one end, which may indicate a read error. Other DNA variants within this sample encode the same CDR3. The chain employs TRBV9 and TRBJ2-7; D is unclear. The CDR3 is made up of 14 amino acids. From germline, CDR1 is SGDLS and CDR2 YYNGEE. The CDR3 bases are TGTGCTAGCAGCGTTCATCCGGAAGCCTACGAGCAGTACTTC. Translation gives CASSVHPEAYEQYF.

Turning to this clone: The germline gene is not matched at one end of the junction; a read error may be the cause. The gene calls are TRBV11-2 and TRBJ1-4; D gene ambiguous. The CDR3 has 11 amino acids. Germline V gene sequence: CDR1 SGHAT, CDR2 FQNNGV. Written as DNA, the CDR3 is TGTGCCAACAGCTCTAGTGAAAAACTGTTTTTT. It is translated as CANSSSEKLFF.

The V and J genes are TRBV10-3 and TRBJ2-3; 9 bases line up with TRBD1. Germline CDR1 ENHRY, CDR2 SYGVKD. The CDR3 contains 14 residues. V shed 11 bases, J shed 4 bases, and the junction held 10 bases outside the gene matches. CDR3 amino acids: CAVQAGTGSDTQYF. In DNA form, the CDR3 reads TGTGCCGTTCAAGCCGGGACAGGGTCAGATACGCAGTATTTT.

This clone was observed a single time. This chain connects TRBV30 to TRBJ2-7, with D perhaps matching TRBD2 (6 bases). CDR3 length equals 15 residues. Deletions cut 1 base from V and 0 bases from J, with 13 bases between. The germline V gene has CDR1 GTSNPN and CDR2 SVGIG (reference sequence). The CDR3 coding sequence is TGTGCCTGGAGTGGACGCGGGGCCCTCTCCTACGAGCAGTACTTC. This codes for CAWSGRGALSYEQYF. The full variable domain, with the rest looked up from reference TRBV30 and TRBJ2-7, is SQTIHQWPATLVQPVGSPLSLECTVEGTSNPNLYWYRQAAGRGLQLLFYSVGIGQISSEVPQNLSASRPQDRQFILSSKKLLLSDSGFYLCAWSGRGALSYEQYFGPGTRLTVT.

Here the CDR3 reads CASSAGTSGSFNEQFF. The DNA of the CDR3 is TGCGCCAGCAGCGCGGGGACTAGCGGGAGCTTCAATGAGCAGTTCTTC. The rearrangement links TRBV10-1 to TRBJ2-1, with 14 bases matching TRBD2. The J segment lost 6 bases and the V segment lost 6 bases, leaving 7 bases of the junction unmatched. This CDR3 contains 16 residues. Germline V gene sequence: CDR1 WNHNN, CDR2 SYGVQD (reference sequence).

The genes are TRBV7-9 and TRBJ2-3, with unresolved D. Between the trimmed V and J ends, which lost 0 bases and 0 bases, there was a span of 7 bases. The CDR3 length is 15 residues. Per germline, CDR1 SEHNR and CDR2 FQNEAQ (reference sequence). The CDR3 loop is CASSLAGLSTDTQYF. Written as DNA, the CDR3 is TGTGCCAGCAGCTTAGCCGGATTGAGCACAGATACGCAGTATTTT. The full variable domain, rest sourced from reference TRBV7-9 and TRBJ2-3, is DTGVSQNPRHKITKRGQNVTFRCDPISEHNRLYWYRQTLGQGPEFLTYFQNEAQLEKSRLLSDRFSAERPKGSFSTLEIQRTEQGDSAMYLCASSLAGLSTDTQYFGPGTRLTVL.

This clone was detected only a few times. This chain uses TRBV25-1 with TRBJ2-1; TRBD1 might be the D (6 bases). Germline V gene data show CDR1 as MGHDK and CDR2 as SYGVNS. The CDR3 has 14 residues. V was cut by 4 bases and J by 5 bases, with 12 bases left in between. CDR3 in amino acids: CASSVYRENNEQFF. The CDR3 coding sequence is TGTGCCAGCAGTGTTTACAGGGAAAACAATGAGCAGTTCTTC.